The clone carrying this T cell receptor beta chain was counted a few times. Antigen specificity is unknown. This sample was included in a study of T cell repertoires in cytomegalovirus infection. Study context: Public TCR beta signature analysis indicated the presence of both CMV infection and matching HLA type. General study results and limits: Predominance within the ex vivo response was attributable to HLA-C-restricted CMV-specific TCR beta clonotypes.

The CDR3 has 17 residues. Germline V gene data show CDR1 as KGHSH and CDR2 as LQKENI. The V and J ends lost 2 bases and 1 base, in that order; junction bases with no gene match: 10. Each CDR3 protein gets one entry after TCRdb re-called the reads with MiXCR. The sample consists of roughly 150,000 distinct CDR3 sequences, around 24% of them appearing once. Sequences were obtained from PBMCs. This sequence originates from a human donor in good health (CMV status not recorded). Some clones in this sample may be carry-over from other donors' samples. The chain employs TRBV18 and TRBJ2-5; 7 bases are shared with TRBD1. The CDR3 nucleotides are TGTGCCAGCTCACCAGGTATCGGGACAGCGACCCAAGAGACCCAGTACTTC. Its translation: CASSPGIGTATQETQYF.